Below, 23 T cell receptor beta chains from the same sample are listed, as sequenced in a study of blood T cells in healthy people across ages. A sample-barcoded 5' primer and a J-beta primer mix were used in a second PCR of roughly 6 to 11 cycles. TCRdb re-called the 5' RACE reads with MiXCR, one entry per CDR3 protein. The sample holds about 630,000 distinct CDR3 sequences, 21% seen once. The specimen was blood. All receptors derive from a man in his 70s in good health.

The chain uses TRBV4-3 and TRBJ2-3; a possible D gene is TRBD2 (6 bases). Deletions cut 4 bases from V and 5 bases from J, with 13 bases between. CDR1 and CDR2 (germline): LGHNA, YSLEER. The CDR3 is 14 residues long. The CDR3, as DNA: TGCGCCAGCAGCCGGGGAGGCCAAGGAGATACGCAGTATTTT. Amino acid sequence: CASSRGGQGDTQYF.

This sequence joins TRBV6-1 and TRBJ2-7; D might be TRBD1 (5 bases). This CDR3 spans 15 amino acids. Between the trimmed V and J ends, which lost 1 base and 2 bases, there was a span of 12 bases. Germline V gives CDR1 MNHNS, CDR2 SASEGT. The CDR3 coding sequence is TGTGCCAGCAGTGAAGGGACCAAAGGGGCCTACGAGCAGTACTTC. This gives the protein CASSEGTKGAYEQYF.

This clonotype was recorded at least ten times. The chain's CDR3 is CASSPAGADYGYTF. The CDR3 DNA reads as TGTGCCAGCAGCCCCGCGGGTGCTGACTATGGCTACACCTTC. The J gene is TRBJ1-2, the V gene TRBV7-9; no definite D call. CDR3 length: 14 amino acids. V was cut by 5 bases and J by 3 bases, with 13 bases left in between. Germline CDR1 and CDR2: SEHNR and FQNEAQ (reference sequence).

The V call is TRBV19, the J call TRBJ2-6, with D possibly being TRBD1 or TRBD2 (5 bases each). Trimming removed 3 bases at V and 1 base at J, with 7 bases between. Germline V gene data show CDR1 as LNHDA and CDR2 as SQIVND (reference sequence). The CDR3 contains 15 residues. CDR3 nucleotide sequence: TGTGCCAGTAGTATTGGGGGATCTGGGGCCAACGTCCTGACTTTC. This sequence encodes CASSIGGSGANVLTF.

The V call is TRBV11-2, the J call TRBJ2-7, with 13 bases lining up with TRBD2. The CDR3 runs to 14 residues. Trimming took 5 bases from V and 7 from J; bases not matched to a gene: 5. Germline CDR1 and CDR2: SGHAT and FQNNGV. The CDR3 spells CASSRTSGRGEQYF. CDR3 in DNA: TGTGCCAGCAGCCGGACTAGCGGGAGAGGTGAGCAGTACTTC. The complete variable domain, with remaining parts taken from reference TRBV11-2 and TRBJ2-7, reads EAGVAQSPRYKIIEKRQSVAFWCNPISGHATLYWYQQILGQGPKLLIQFQNNGVVDDSQLPKDRFSAERLKGVDSTLKIQPAKLEDSAVYLCASSRTSGRGEQYFGPGTRLTVT.

V usage is TRBV12-3 or TRBV12-4 and J usage is TRBJ2-1; D possibly corresponds to TRBD1 (5 bases). The CDR3 has 13 residues. V was trimmed by 6 bases and J by 6 bases, leaving 12 bases between them. The chain's CDR3 is CASRFQGINEQFF. CDR3 DNA sequence: TGTGCCAGCAGGTTCCAGGGTATCAATGAGCAGTTCTTC.

The CDR3 is CASMGGPQETQYF. The CDR3 DNA sequence: TGTGCCAGCATGGGAGGGCCGCAAGAGACCCAGTACTTC. The rearrangement uses TRBV7-6 and TRBJ2-5; 7 nucleotides agree with TRBD2. Germline trimming cut 7 bases from V and 2 bases from J; bases unmatched to any gene: 4. The germline V gene encodes CDR1 SGHVS and CDR2 FNYEAQ. This CDR3 region has 13 residues.

This clonotype was counted a few times. The chain joins TRBV6-2 or TRBV6-3 to TRBJ1-5; a weak D match, TRBD1 (5 bases). V dropped 2 bases and J dropped 4 bases, with 15 bases sitting between them. There are 16 residues in the CDR3. Germline CDR1 is MNHEY and CDR2 is SVGEGT. The CDR3 reads CASSYGQGVANQPQHF. CDR3 bases: TGTGCCAGCAGTTACGGGCAGGGCGTAGCAAATCAGCCCCAGCATTTT.

The V gene is TRBV3-1, the J gene TRBJ2-5; the match to TRBD1 covers 9 bases. Per germline, CDR1 LGHDT and CDR2 YNNKEL (reference sequence). V was clipped by 5 bases and J by 1 base; unmatched bases: 5. This CDR3 is built from 15 residues. The DNA for the CDR3 is TGTGCCAGCAGCACCCGACAGGGGGTCCAAGAGACCCAGTACTTC. Protein sequence: CASSTRQGVQETQYF.

V is TRBV24-1 and J is TRBJ2-5, with D maybe TRBD1 (8 bases). The CDR3 sequence is 16 residues long. The V gene lost 4 bases and the J gene lost 5 bases, with 19 bases spanning the gap. Germline CDR1 is KGHDR and CDR2 is SFDVKD. Here the CDR3 reads CATSDTRDRGGETQYF. CDR3 in DNA: TGTGCCACCAGTGACACACGCGACAGGGGAGGGGAGACCCAGTACTTC.

Concerning this clonotype: Given a much more abundant clone one base away, this may be a read error. V is TRBV5-1 and J is TRBJ2-1; D uncertain. This CDR3 has 13 residues. Trimming stripped 4 bases from V and 5 bases from J, with 10 bases between. Germline CDR1 reads SGHRS; CDR2 reads YFSETQ. CDR3 residues: CASSTVPHNEQFF. Here the CDR3 DNA reads TGCGCCAGCAGCACCGTACCCCACAATGAGCAGTTCTTC.

The chain carries TRBV29-1 and TRBJ2-5; 13 bases fit TRBD2. The germline gives CDR1 SQVTM, CDR2 ANQGSEA. The trim removed 6 bases at V and 6 bases at J, leaving 7 bases unmatched. This CDR3 region has 14 residues. In DNA form, the CDR3 reads TGCAGCGTACTAGCGGGAGGGATGCGGAAGACCCAGTACTTC. Translation: CSVLAGGMRKTQYF. Combining the CDR3 with reference TRBV29-1 and TRBJ2-5 gives the whole variable domain SAVISQKPSRDICQRGTSLTIQCQVDSQVTMMFWYRQQPGQSLTLIATANQGSEATYESGFVIDKFPISRPNLTFSTLTVSNMSPEDSSIYLCSVLAGGMRKTQYFGPGTRLLVL.

The rearrangement uses TRBV20-1 and TRBJ1-2; D gene ambiguous. This CDR3 contains 12 residues. The germline V and J ends were trimmed by 6 bases and 2 bases, with 10 bases remaining between them. Looked up from germline, CDR1 is DFQATT and CDR2 is SNEGSKA (reference sequence). The CDR3 nucleotides read TGCAGTGCAAGTACAGCGAACTATGGCTACACCTTC. The encoded protein is CSASTANYGYTF.

The chain carries TRBV2 and TRBJ2-5; no reliable D call. The CDR3 has 12 amino acids. Germline V gene lookup returns CDR1 SNHLY and CDR2 FYNNEI. Trimming took off 7 bases at V and 2 bases at J, with 8 bases between the two ends. DNA for the CDR3: TGTGCCAGCATGCCAGGACAAGAGACCCAGTACTTC. This codes for CASMPGQETQYF. The full variable domain, completed using reference TRBV2 and TRBJ2-5, is EPEVTQTPSHQVTQMGQEVILRCVPISNHLYFYWYRQILGQKVEFLVSFYNNEISEKSEIFDDQFSVERPDGSNFTLKIRSTKLEDSAMYFCASMPGQETQYFGPGTRLLVL.

The chain carries TRBV11-2 and TRBJ2-5, with 7 bases lining up with TRBD1. This CDR3 is 14 amino acids long. CDR1 and CDR2 (germline): SGHAT, FQNNGV. V lost 6 bases and J lost 4; bases outside the gene matches: 8. The CDR3 DNA reads TGTGCCAGCAGATCCGGGACAGTTATAGAGACCCAGTACTTC. Protein: CASRSGTVIETQYF.

At least ten counts were recorded for this clonotype. V and J are TRBV2 and TRBJ2-2, with TRBD1 matching 10 bases. Germline V CDR1 and CDR2: SNHLY, FYNNEI. CDR3 size: 15 residues. Trimming cost V 6 bases and J 5 bases; bases outside gene matches: 6. This CDR3 reads CASRTPGQGTGELFF. The CDR3 region has the DNA TGTGCCAGCAGAACGCCGGGACAGGGGACCGGGGAGCTGTTTTTT.

This chain joins TRBV5-6 and TRBJ2-1; D unresolved. V lost 2 bases and J 15 bases, leaving 21 bases between the germline ends. This CDR3 is built from 14 residues. Germline CDR1 reads SGHDT; CDR2 reads YYEEEE. CDR3 region: CASSFGQASFIAFF. DNA of the CDR3: TGTGCCAGCAGCTTTGGCCAGGCCAGCTTCATCGCGTTCTTC.

The sample holds many counts of this clonotype. This sequence joins TRBV5-6 and TRBJ2-1; the match to TRBD2 covers 9 bases. CDR1 and CDR2 from the germline V gene are SGHDT and YYEEEE. This CDR3 comprises 15 residues. V lost 4 bases to trimming and J lost 10 bases; unmatched junction nucleotides: 12. The CDR3 sequence: CASSASGTEMVEQFF. CDR3 DNA: TGTGCCAGCAGCGCTAGCGGGACTGAGATGGTGGAGCAGTTCTTC.

Concerning this clonotype itself: One base away lies a much larger clone, so this may be a sequencing read error. The chain couples TRBV29-1 to TRBJ1-1; 12 bases agree with TRBD1. Germline values: CDR1 SQVTM, CDR2 ANQGSEA. This CDR3 is 13 amino acids long. Here the CDR3 DNA reads TGCAGCGCTGAAAAGGGACAGGGGGCCTCAGCTTTCTTT. Translation gives CSAEKGQGASAFF.

This clonotype turned up a few times. This rearrangement joins TRBV25-1 to TRBJ2-1; TRBD2 matches 9 bases. The CDR3 has 16 amino acids. Germline trimming cut 0 bases from V and 6 bases from J; bases unmatched to any gene: 6. Germline CDR1 reads MGHDK; CDR2 reads SYGVNS. The CDR3: CASSEYSGSVSNEQFF. The CDR3 DNA reads as TGTGCCAGCAGTGAATATAGCGGGAGCGTAAGCAATGAGCAGTTCTTC.

The V gene is TRBV28, the J gene TRBJ2-7; no clear D gene. CDR3 length: 19 residues. Deletions cut 1 base from V and 0 bases from J, with 22 bases between. Per the germline V gene, CDR1 is MDHEN and CDR2 is SYDVKM. Here the CDR3 reads CASSLYLREPGLSSYEQYF. CDR3 DNA: TGTGCCAGCAGTTTATATCTCCGTGAACCAGGATTAAGCTCCTACGAGCAGTACTTC.

This clonotype came up many times. The gene calls are TRBV7-2 and TRBJ2-1; 8 positions match TRBD1. The germline gives CDR1 SGHTA, CDR2 FQGNSA. The V segment lost 5 bases and the J segment 7 bases; nucleotides outside the gene matches: 7. CDR3 size: 14 residues. CDR3 sequence (DNA): TGTGCCAGCAGCCTCCGGGACAGGCGGAATGAGCAGTTCTTC. Residues: CASSLRDRRNEQFF.

The V and J genes are TRBV6-6 and TRBJ1-1; 8 nucleotides line up with TRBD1. The V gene end was trimmed by 4 bases and the J gene end by 4 bases; junction bases not matched to a gene: 2. CDR1 is MNHNY and CDR2 is SVGAGI in the germline V gene (reference sequence). The length of the CDR3 is 13 residues. CDR3 DNA sequence: TGTGCCAGCAGTTCGACAGGGGCCACTGAAGCTTTCTTT. Protein sequence: CASSSTGATEAFF.